Presented here are 24 T cell receptor beta chains from one specimen sequenced in a study of kidney transplant recipient with SARS-CoV-2 infection. TCRdb processed the reads anew with MiXCR; each CDR3 protein has one entry. The table has roughly 250,000 distinct CDR3 sequences, around 28% seen once. The sequencing used a blood sample, collected at baseline and between days 110 and 120 from a kidney transplant recipient. The receptors here all came from a young adult male patient who had COVID-19 and was a kidney transplant recipient. A subset of T cells may come from the graft donor.

This clonotype was found many times. J is TRBJ1-2 and V is TRBV30, with D unresolved. V lost 5 bases and J 4 bases, leaving 23 bases between the germline ends. The CDR3 has 16 residues. Germline-derived CDR1 and CDR2 are GTSNPN and SVGIG (reference sequence). The CDR3 spells CAWQYVRYRKTYGYTF. The CDR3 bases are TGTGCCTGGCAGTACGTGCGTTATAGAAAGACCTATGGCTACACCTTC.

In its sample, this clonotype was seen many times. This chain joins TRBV10-3 and TRBJ2-5, with D perhaps matching TRBD2 (6 bases). The CDR3 spans 15 residues. Germline assignment: CDR1 ENHRY and CDR2 SYGVKD. V was trimmed by 3 bases and J by 1 base, leaving 12 bases between them. Written as DNA, the CDR3 is TGTGCCATCAGTGACCTGGGGGGTTCCCAAGAGACCCAGTACTTC. It translates to CAISDLGGSQETQYF.

This clonotype was found many times. V usage is TRBV3-1 and J usage is TRBJ2-2; D is ambiguous. The CDR3 sequence is 18 residues long. Germline CDR1 LGHDT, CDR2 YNNKEL (reference sequence). The V end was cut by 5 bases, the J end by 5 bases, with 24 bases between. CDR3 region: CASSWPDPISGLTGELFF. DNA of the CDR3: TGTGCCAGCAGCTGGCCGGATCCCATTTCAGGCTTGACCGGGGAGCTGTTTTTT.

On this clonotype itself: One junction end disagrees with the germline gene, perhaps due to a read error. The V gene is TRBV19, the J gene TRBJ1-1; D gene ambiguous. This CDR3 is built from 13 residues. Germline V gives CDR1 LNHDA, CDR2 SQIVND (reference sequence). CDR3 nucleotides: TGTGCCAATAGTAGCCGGGTGAACACTGAAGCTTTCTTT. It specifies CANSSRVNTEAFF.

A note on this clonotype: This may stem from a read error, because a much larger clone lies one nucleotide away. The chain combines TRBV5-1 with TRBJ1-1; D ambiguous. V was clipped by 5 bases and J by 6 bases, with 8 bases between them. CDR3 length: 11 residues. Germline CDR1 and CDR2: SGHRS and YFSETQ. This chain's CDR3 is CASRQVAEAFF. The CDR3 DNA is TGCGCCAGCAGGCAGGTGGCTGAAGCTTTCTTT.

As for this clonotype: This may be a read error: a much more frequent sequence differs by one nucleotide. The J gene is TRBJ1-1, the V gene TRBV3-1, with D unresolved. The CDR3 loop spans 17 amino acids. V gave up 8 bases and J gave up 4 bases, with 26 bases separating them. CDR1 and CDR2 (germline): LGHDT, YNNKEL (reference sequence). CDR3 sequence reads: CASGRRRPISIRTEAFF. The CDR3 bases are TGTGCCAGCGGCAGGAGGCGTCCCATTTCAATTCGCACTGAAGCTTTCTTT.

Notes on this clonotype: Just one base apart from a much larger clone, this may be a read error. The rearrangement links TRBV30 to TRBJ1-3; 8 bases are shared with TRBD1. This CDR3 has 15 amino acids. CDR1 and CDR2 from the germline V gene are GTSNPN and SVGIG (reference sequence). The CDR3 DNA reads as TGTGCCTGGGGACCAGGGGGCTCGGCTGGAAACACCACATATTTT. The encoded protein is CAWGPGGSAGNTTYF.

Turning to this clonotype: Its ends do not fully match the called genes, so a read error is possible. This rearrangement joins TRBV5-4 to TRBJ2-3; the D gene is possibly TRBD2 (5 bases). The CDR3 covers 15 residues. Germline V CDR1 and CDR2: SGHNT, YYREEE (reference sequence). The CDR3 here is CANSLSGSSTDTQYF. The CDR3 nucleotides read TGTGCCAACAGCTTATCGGGGAGTAGTACAGATACGCAGTATTTT.

At least ten counts were recorded for this clonotype. The rearrangement links TRBV7-2 to TRBJ1-2; TRBD1 matches at 11 bases. The J segment lost 4 bases and the V segment lost 1 base, leaving 5 bases of the junction unmatched. Looked up from germline, CDR1 is SGHTA and CDR2 is FQGNSA. CDR3 size: 16 residues. The CDR3 coding sequence is TGTGCCAGCAGCTTAGAGGGGACAGGGGGAATCTATGGCTACACCTTC. Amino acid sequence: CASSLEGTGGIYGYTF.

The chain recombines TRBV5-1 with TRBJ2-2; perhaps D is TRBD1 or TRBD2 (6 bases each). Germline loops: CDR1 SGHRS, CDR2 YFSETQ. The germline V and J ends were trimmed by 4 bases and 5 bases, with 21 bases remaining between them. The CDR3 consists of 17 residues. This chain's CDR3 is CASSDTEDGGQTGELFF. The CDR3 DNA reads TGCGCCAGCAGCGATACCGAGGACGGGGGACAAACCGGGGAGCTGTTTTTT.

This clonotype was observed a handful of times. The rearrangement uses TRBV20-1 and TRBJ1-1; D gene unclear. Germline V gene data show CDR1 as DFQATT and CDR2 as SNEGSKA (reference sequence). V was shortened by 1 base and J by 3 bases, with 9 bases between the two germline ends. This CDR3 spans 13 amino acids. The CDR3 sequence: CSARGGRDTEAFF. In DNA form, the CDR3 reads TGCAGTGCTAGAGGAGGGAGGGACACTGAAGCTTTCTTT.

This clonotype has a count of ten or more. The rearrangement links TRBV5-5 to TRBJ2-2; TRBD1 aligns across 9 bases. V was clipped by 4 bases and J by 0 bases; unmatched bases: 7. This CDR3 has 17 amino acids. Per germline, CDR1 SGHKS and CDR2 YYEKEE (reference sequence). The CDR3 reads CASSIVTGGTNTGELFF. The CDR3 DNA follows: TGTGCCAGCAGCATTGTAACAGGGGGCACGAACACCGGGGAGCTGTTTTTT.

Regarding this clonotype: With a much larger clone just one base away, this may be a read error. The CDR3: CASSFASSMRKTYGYTF. CDR3 nucleotides: TGTGCCAGCAGTTTTGCTAGCTCTATGCGAAAGACCTATGGCTACACCTTC. This rearrangement joins TRBV6-5 to TRBJ1-2; the D is unclear. Per germline, CDR1 MNHEY and CDR2 SVGAGI. Trimming pared 4 bases from V and 4 bases from J, leaving 22 bases between. The CDR3 loop spans 17 amino acids.

The V gene is TRBV6-2 or TRBV6-3, the J gene TRBJ2-3; 8 positions agree with TRBD2. The CDR3 runs 19 residues. From germline, CDR1 is MNHEY and CDR2 SVGEGT. V gave up 5 bases and J gave up 1 base; unmatched junction bases: 17. The CDR3 here is CASSIAAPTGLGRTDTQYF. In DNA, the CDR3 is TGTGCCAGCAGTATAGCGGCGCCAACGGGACTAGGTCGCACAGATACGCAGTATTTT.

Comments on this clonotype: A much larger clone differs from this one at a single base, so this may be a read error. The chain couples TRBV20-1 to TRBJ1-2, with D possibly being TRBD1 (5 bases). Germline V gene lookup returns CDR1 DFQATT and CDR2 SNEGSKA (reference sequence). The CDR3 spans 12 residues. The CDR3 loop is CNASPQGYGYTF. The CDR3 DNA follows: TGCAATGCTAGTCCCCAGGGCTATGGCTACACCTTC.

This clonotype is hyperexpanded within its sample. The J gene is TRBJ2-4, the V gene TRBV19; D remains ambiguous. The DNA end lines up better with TRBJ2-5; the J call may be wrong. Per germline, CDR1 LNHDA and CDR2 SQIVND (reference sequence). CDR3 length equals 13 residues. CDR3 sequence reads: CASVGWPQETQYF. The DNA for the CDR3 is TGTGCCAGTGTAGGGTGGCCTCAAGAGACCCAGTACTTC.

This clonotype was observed at least ten times. The CDR3 protein is CASSCVYPISIRTEAFF. CDR3 nucleotide sequence: TGTGCCAGCAGCTGTGTTTATCCCATTTCAATTCGCACTGAAGCTTTCTTT. This chain links TRBV3-1 with TRBJ1-1, with D unclear. CDR1 LGHDT and CDR2 YNNKEL come from the germline V gene (reference sequence). The CDR3 is made up of 17 amino acids. V was shortened by 5 bases and J by 4 bases, with 23 bases between the two germline ends.

This clonotype was counted once. The chain is built from TRBV12-3 or TRBV12-4 and TRBJ2-7; perhaps TRBD2 as D (6 bases). There are 11 residues in the CDR3. The ends were cut back, 7 bases at V and 6 bases at J, with 10 bases in the middle. The CDR3 sequence is CASTGGCEQYF. In nucleotides, the CDR3 is TGTGCCAGCACCGGGGGTTGCGAGCAGTACTTC.

This clonotype was observed many times. The rearrangement links TRBV19 to TRBJ2-1, with TRBD2 identical over 11 bases. This CDR3 region has 17 residues. Germline CDR1 and CDR2: LNHDA and SQIVND (reference sequence). V lost 4 bases, J lost 4 bases, and 9 bases stayed unmatched. CDR3 DNA: TGTGCCAGTAGTACCTCGGGGGTAGCGGGAGGGTACAATGAGCAGTTCTTC. Its protein product is CASSTSGVAGGYNEQFF.

The gene calls are TRBV9 and TRBJ2-5; 7 bases align to TRBD1. The V gene's germline CDR1 is SGDLS and CDR2 YYNGEE. The J segment lost 4 bases and the V segment lost 0 bases, leaving 6 bases of the junction unmatched. CDR3 length: 15 residues. The CDR3 region has the DNA TGTGCCAGCAGCGTAGACCAGGGGGTTGGAGAGACCCAGTACTTC. Encoded protein: CASSVDQGVGETQYF.

In regard to this clonotype: This could be a read error, since a much larger clone is one nucleotide away. The chain recombines TRBV7-9 with TRBJ2-7; 7 bases map to TRBD2. Germline assignment: CDR1 SEHNR and CDR2 FQNEAQ (reference sequence). Losses at the gene ends were 4 bases for V and 3 bases for J; bases not matched to a gene: 9. This CDR3 comprises 15 residues. CDR3 nucleotide sequence: TGTGCCAGCAGCTCCACTAGCGTCAATCACTACGAGCAGTACTTC. This codes for CASSSTSVNHYEQYF.

This clonotype has ten or more counts. This sequence joins TRBV11-2 and TRBJ2-1; tentatively, D is TRBD2 (5 bases). V was trimmed by 5 bases and J by 5 bases, leaving 19 bases between them. Per germline, CDR1 SGHAT and CDR2 FQNNGV. This CDR3 contains 16 residues. The CDR3 spells CASSLNLLARNNEQFF. The CDR3 DNA follows: TGTGCCAGCAGCCTTAACCTCTTAGCGAGAAACAATGAGCAGTTCTTC.

In this sample, this clonotype turned up many times. The chain has TRBV3-2 and TRBJ2-1; TRBD1, the D gene given by the table, was not confirmed from the DNA. TRBV3-2 is designated a pseudogene. The CDR3 is made up of 13 amino acids. The DNA for the CDR3 is TGTGCCAGCAGCCATGAGGGGTACAATGAGCAGTTCTTC. It yields the protein CASSHEGYNEQFF.

This clonotype was seen a single time. A much larger clone differs from this one at a single base, so this may be a read error. The conserved closing phenylalanine or tryptophan is absent in this CDR3, likely reflecting a read error. The CDR3 region is CASRDSTRNTIYL. CDR3 nucleotides: TGTGCCAGCAGGGACAGCACTAGAAACACCATATATCTT. This chain connects TRBV7-9 to TRBJ1-3, with D tentatively TRBD1 (6 bases). The germline V and J ends were trimmed by 6 bases and 5 bases, with 11 bases remaining between them. This CDR3 region has 13 residues. Germline V CDR1 and CDR2: SEHNR, FQNEAQ (reference sequence).